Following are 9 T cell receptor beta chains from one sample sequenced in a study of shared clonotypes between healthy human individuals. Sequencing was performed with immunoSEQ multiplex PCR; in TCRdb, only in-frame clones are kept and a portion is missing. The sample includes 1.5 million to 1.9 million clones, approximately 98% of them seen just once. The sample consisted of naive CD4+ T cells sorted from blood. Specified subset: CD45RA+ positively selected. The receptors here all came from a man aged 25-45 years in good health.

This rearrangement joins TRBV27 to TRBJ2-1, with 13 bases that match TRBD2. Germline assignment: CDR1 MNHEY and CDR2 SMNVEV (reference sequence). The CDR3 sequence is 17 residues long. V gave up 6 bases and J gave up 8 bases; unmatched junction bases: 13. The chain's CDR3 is CASSLWTSGSHRDEQFF. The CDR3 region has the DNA TGTGCCAGCAGCCTGTGGACTAGCGGGAGTCACAGGGATGAGCAGTTCTTC.

In DNA, the CDR3 is TGTGCCAGCAGTTCACGGGGGACAGGGGGCAGCTATGGCTACACCTTC. It yields the protein CASSSRGTGGSYGYTF. The chain couples TRBV28 to TRBJ1-2; 12 bases line up with TRBD1. The V and J ends lost 4 bases and 4 bases, in that order; junction bases with no gene match: 7. The CDR3 is 16 amino acids. The germline V gene has CDR1 MDHEN and CDR2 SYDVKM.

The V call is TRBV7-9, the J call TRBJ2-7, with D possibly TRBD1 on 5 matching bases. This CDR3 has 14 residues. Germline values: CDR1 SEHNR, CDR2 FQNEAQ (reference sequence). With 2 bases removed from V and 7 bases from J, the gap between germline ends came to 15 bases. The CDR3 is CASSLTSRAEEQYF. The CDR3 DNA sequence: TGTGCCAGCAGCTTAACTTCCAGGGCAGAGGAGCAGTACTTC.

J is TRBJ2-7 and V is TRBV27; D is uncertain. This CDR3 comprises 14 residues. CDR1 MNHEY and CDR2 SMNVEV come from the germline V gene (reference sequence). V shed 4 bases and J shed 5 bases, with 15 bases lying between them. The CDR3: CASSSTWIRNEQYF. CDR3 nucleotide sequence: TGTGCCAGCAGTTCCACTTGGATTCGAAACGAGCAGTACTTC.

This CDR3 reads CASTKNTEAFF. In nucleotides, the CDR3 is TGTGCCAGCACGAAGAACACTGAAGCTTTCTTT. The V call is TRBV7-2, the J call TRBJ1-1; no clear D gene. Germline V lookup: CDR1 SGHTA, CDR2 FQGNSA. The V end lost 7 bases, the J end lost 1 base, and 4 bases lay between the germline ends. The CDR3 is made up of 11 amino acids.

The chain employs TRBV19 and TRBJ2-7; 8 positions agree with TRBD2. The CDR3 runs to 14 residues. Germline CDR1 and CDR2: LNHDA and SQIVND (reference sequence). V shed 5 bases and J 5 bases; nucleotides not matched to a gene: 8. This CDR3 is CASSSPGLANEQYF. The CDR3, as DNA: TGTGCCAGTAGTTCCCCTGGACTAGCCAACGAGCAGTACTTC.

CDR3 in DNA: TGCGCCAGCAGCCAAGCGGTAGGAAGGCAGGGAGTAAGGAACACTGAAGCTTTCTTT. Its protein product is CASSQAVGRQGVRNTEAFF. The chain employs TRBV4-1 and TRBJ1-1, with D possibly TRBD1 on 5 matching bases. This CDR3 is 19 amino acids long. The V gene lost 1 base and the J gene lost 1 base, with 22 bases spanning the gap. Germline V gene sequence: CDR1 MGHRA, CDR2 YSYEKL.

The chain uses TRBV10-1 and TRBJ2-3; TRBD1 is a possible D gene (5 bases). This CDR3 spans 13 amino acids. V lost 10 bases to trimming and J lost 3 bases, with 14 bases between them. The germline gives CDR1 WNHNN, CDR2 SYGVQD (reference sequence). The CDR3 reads CATREGGTDTQYF. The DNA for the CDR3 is TGCGCCACCAGGGAAGGTGGGACAGATACGCAGTATTTT.

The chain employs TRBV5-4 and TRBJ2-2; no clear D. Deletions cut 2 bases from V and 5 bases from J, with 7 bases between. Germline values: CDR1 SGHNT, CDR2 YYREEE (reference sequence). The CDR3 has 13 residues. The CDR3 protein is CASSFLPTGELFF. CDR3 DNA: TGTGCCAGCAGCTTCTTACCGACCGGGGAGCTGTTTTTT.